This T cell receptor (beta chain) comes out of a study of vaccination and CD4 T cells after COVID-19. Study-wide context: Post-COVID samples were collected a median roughly 92 days following diagnosis, spanning 35 to 161. Post-vaccine sampling followed dose two by a median approximately 70 days (range 14 to 241).

The CDR3 has 14 residues. V dropped 3 bases and J dropped 8 bases, with 15 bases sitting between them. In germline, CDR1 is KGHDR, CDR2 SFDVKD. This clonotype was detected only a few times. No antigen is known for it. Sample treatment: roughly ten-day PBMC culture with coronavirus spike peptide pools or control peptides (ViraFEST assay). Study-level results: Convalescent patients' median share of reactive clones seen only post-vaccination was approximately 90%.

Sequencing of DNA taken from cultured CD4+ T cells relied on the Oncomine TCR Beta short-read assay. TCRdb re-called the PCR reads with MiXCR, one entry per CDR3 protein. Of about 20,000 distinct CDR3 sequences detected, roughly 55% appear once; the ten largest clones hold more than 6.5%. The sample taken for sequencing was CD4+ T cells from blood, cultured in vitro. The chain recombines TRBV24-1 with TRBJ1-2; perhaps TRBD1 as D (6 bases). The source is a human donor who had recovered from COVID-19. CDR3 loop: CATSDPQGKYGYTF. For the CDR3, the DNA is TGTGCCACCAGTGATCCCCAGGGGAAATACGGCTACACCTTC.